This TCR beta chain was captured by sequencing in a study of neurological immune-mediated disorders. Study at large: Relapsing-remitting disease was seen in most of the 34 multiple sclerosis patients, and secondary progressive disease was seen in 3. Findings and caveats of the study: Phylogenetic grouping assigned the repertoires of 18 of 34 multiple sclerosis patients to a single cluster of related CDR3 sequences. This cluster may be a repertoire-level signature. Levels of TCR clonal expansion peaked in HTLV-1-associated myelopathy and reached their lowest in multiple sclerosis, under those of healthy controls.

This clonotype was detected many times. Its antigen remains unknown. TCRdb redid the calling of the 5' RACE reads with MiXCR, one entry per CDR3 protein. The data show tens of thousands of distinct CDR3 sequences, 3% to 3.5% seen once. Where libraries were unsorted, they were derived from 2 million PBMCs stored at -80 degrees C. There are 16 residues in the CDR3. Looked up from germline, CDR1 is LGHDT and CDR2 is YNNKEL (reference sequence). V was clipped by 7 bases and J by 9 bases; unmatched bases: 15. The receptor comes from a man aged 40-55 years with multiple sclerosis. Sequenced material: PBMCs. The chain recombines TRBV3-1 with TRBJ2-1; 10 nucleotides align to TRBD2. CDR3 sequence: CASTPSTSGSVGEQFF. DNA of the CDR3: TGTGCCAGCACCCCGTCGACTAGCGGGTCAGTCGGTGAGCAGTTCTTC.